This entry lists 22 T cell receptor beta chains sequenced from one sample in a study of CD8+ T cells in alopecia areata. Treatment denoted: oral pan-JAK inhibitor, 5-10 mg twice daily. Reverse transcription of extracted RNA yielded cDNA, which provided the sequencing template. TCRdb keeps only in-frame clones here, not all; method: immunoSEQ multiplex PCR. The sample records under 350,000 clones, roughly 50% being singletons. The sequences come from CD4+ T cells sorted from blood, collected at week 24, from a patient treated with tofacitinib. These receptors were obtained from a human donor with alopecia areata.

DNA for the CDR3: TGCAGCGTTGAAGGGTGGACAGTTGGAGGCTACGAGCAGTACTTC. This sequence encodes CSVEGWTVGGYEQYF. The chain couples TRBV29-1 to TRBJ2-7; TRBD1 might be the D (6 bases). This CDR3 comprises 15 residues. V lost 1 base, J lost 3 bases, and 16 bases lay in between. In germline, CDR1 is SQVTM, CDR2 ANQGSEA.

This clone was found a few times. This sequence joins TRBV5-4 and TRBJ1-1; 9 bases fit TRBD1. This CDR3 is 16 amino acids long. V shed 5 bases, J shed 3 bases, and the junction held 11 bases outside the gene matches. Germline V gene sequence: CDR1 SGHNT, CDR2 YYREEE (reference sequence). CDR3 amino acids: CASSRLSGTGHTEAFF. In DNA form, the CDR3 reads TGTGCCAGCAGTCGTCTCTCCGGGACAGGGCACACTGAAGCTTTCTTT.

This clone is a singleton in its sample. The V call is TRBV6-5, the J call TRBJ2-1, with 10 bases lining up with TRBD2. The J segment lost 4 bases and the V segment lost 5 bases, leaving 5 bases of the junction unmatched. This CDR3 region has 15 residues. From germline, CDR1 is MNHEY and CDR2 SVGAGI. The CDR3 nucleotides are TGTGCCAGCAGTCCAGCGGGGGGGCAATACAATGAGCAGTTCTTC. It translates to CASSPAGGQYNEQFF.

The rearrangement uses TRBV30 and TRBJ1-5; 7 nucleotides line up with TRBD1. The CDR3 is made up of 16 amino acids. The germline gives CDR1 GTSNPN, CDR2 SVGIG (reference sequence). With 1 base clipped from V and 3 bases from J, the junction kept 9 bases outside the gene matches. This CDR3 is CAWSGGQVLINQPQHF. As DNA, the CDR3 is TGTGCCTGGAGTGGTGGACAGGTGCTAATCAATCAGCCCCAGCATTTT.

This clone turned up a few times. The chain carries TRBV20-1 and TRBJ2-1; unclear D gene. The CDR3 is 11 amino acids. CDR1 DFQATT and CDR2 SNEGSKA come from the germline V gene (reference sequence). Trimming took 0 bases from V and 9 from J, leaving 6 bases between them. CDR3 in amino acids: CSARDRLEQFF. Here the CDR3 DNA reads TGCAGTGCTAGAGATCGCCTTGAGCAGTTCTTC.

This clone showed up just once. The chain is built from TRBV5-1 and TRBJ2-5; D possibly corresponds to TRBD1 (5 bases). The V end lost 2 bases, the J end lost 5 bases, and 7 bases lay between the germline ends. The CDR3 runs 12 residues. Germline loops: CDR1 SGHRS, CDR2 YFSETQ. CDR3 nucleotide sequence: TGCGCCAGCAGCTTCAAGGGGGAGACCCAGTACTTC. Its protein is CASSFKGETQYF.

This chain connects TRBV6-5 to TRBJ2-7; D gene uncertain. V lost 5 bases and J 0 bases, leaving 8 bases between the germline ends. Germline V gene sequence: CDR1 MNHEY, CDR2 SVGAGI. The CDR3 has 13 amino acids. CDR3 amino acids: CASSRVGSYEQYF. The CDR3 nucleotides read TGTGCCAGCAGTCGGGTTGGCTCCTACGAGCAGTACTTC.

V is TRBV29-1 and J is TRBJ2-4; a weak D match, TRBD2 (5 bases). Germline CDR1 is SQVTM and CDR2 is ANQGSEA. The V and J ends lost 7 bases and 8 bases respectively, with 15 bases between them. This CDR3 is built from 12 residues. The chain's CDR3 is CSAESRGDIQYF. The CDR3 coding sequence is TGCAGCGCCGAGAGTCGGGGTGACATTCAGTACTTC. The complete variable domain, with remaining parts taken from reference TRBV29-1 and TRBJ2-4, reads SAVISQKPSRDICQRGTSLTIQCQVDSQVTMMFWYRQQPGQSLTLIATANQGSEATYESGFVIDKFPISRPNLTFSTLTVSNMSPEDSSIYLCSAESRGDIQYFGAGTRLSVL.

The rearrangement uses TRBV18 and TRBJ1-2; 12 bases are a match to TRBD1. This CDR3 has 15 amino acids. Germline CDR1 reads KGHSH; CDR2 reads LQKENI. With V trimmed by 3 bases and J by 3 bases, 2 bases remained unmatched. CDR3 region: CASSPGTGGDYGYTF. CDR3 in DNA: TGTGCCAGCTCACCGGGGACAGGGGGCGACTATGGCTACACCTTC.

In this sample, this clone turned up once. The chain employs TRBV6-5 and TRBJ2-2, with D maybe TRBD1 (6 bases). With 6 bases removed from V and 4 bases from J, the gap between germline ends came to 15 bases. In germline, CDR1 is MNHEY, CDR2 SVGAGI. The CDR3 covers 15 residues. CDR3 residues: CASSRLGAGTGELFF. CDR3 bases: TGTGCCAGCAGCCGGCTGGGGGCGGGCACCGGGGAGCTGTTTTTT.

This clone turned up a few times. This chain joins TRBV4-2 and TRBJ2-5; maybe TRBD2 (6 bases). This CDR3 contains 15 residues. Germline V gene lookup returns CDR1 LGHNA and CDR2 YNFKEQ. V lost 0 bases to trimming and J lost 3 bases, with 11 bases between them. CDR3 nucleotides: TGTGCCAGCAGCCAAGACGCGGGGACGGAAGAGACCCAGTACTTC. It specifies CASSQDAGTEETQYF.

There are a few counts of this clone. The chain carries TRBV2 and TRBJ1-5; D gene unclear. V gave up 6 bases and J gave up 0 bases, with 9 bases separating them. Germline loops: CDR1 SNHLY, CDR2 FYNNEI. This CDR3 is 14 amino acids long. The CDR3 sequence is CASSRQHSNQPQHF. DNA for the CDR3: TGTGCCAGCAGCAGACAACATAGCAATCAGCCCCAGCATTTT.

The V gene is TRBV4-1, the J gene TRBJ1-2, with a weak D call TRBD1 (5 bases). The CDR3 has 15 residues. Germline CDR1 MGHRA, CDR2 YSYEKL. Trimming left V 0 bases short and J 0 bases short, with 8 bases between. The chain's CDR3 is CASSQEPGPNYGYTF. The DNA of the CDR3 is TGCGCCAGCAGCCAAGAGCCGGGACCTAACTATGGCTACACCTTC.

This clone has only a few counts. V usage is TRBV19 and J usage is TRBJ1-6, with 9 bases identical to TRBD1. The germline V gene encodes CDR1 LNHDA and CDR2 SQIVND (reference sequence). This CDR3 is 16 amino acids long. The ends lost 6 bases at V and 10 bases at J; junction bases unmatched: 13. This CDR3 is CASSPGQGASGSPLHF. The DNA of the CDR3 is TGTGCCAGTAGCCCGGGACAGGGTGCCAGCGGCTCACCCCTCCACTTT.

In DNA, the CDR3 is TGTGCCGGCCGGGACAGACACCTTGAAAAACTGTTTTTT. This codes for CAGRDRHLEKLFF. The chain links TRBV6-1 to TRBJ1-4; 7 nucleotides match TRBD1. Germline V CDR1 and CDR2: MNHNS, SASEGT. The CDR3 has 13 amino acids. Trimming at V came to 11 bases and at J to 7 bases, leaving 10 bases not matched to a gene.

The V call is TRBV29-1, the J call TRBJ2-3; D uncertain. In germline, CDR1 is SQVTM, CDR2 ANQGSEA. The ends were cut back, 2 bases at V and 0 bases at J, with 6 bases in the middle. This CDR3 is 13 amino acids long. CDR3: CSVELPSTDTQYF. DNA for the CDR3: TGCAGCGTTGAACTCCCTAGCACAGATACGCAGTATTTT.

This clone was seen just once. This chain connects TRBV30 to TRBJ1-2; D is possibly TRBD1 (6 bases). Trimming removed 3 bases from V and 6 bases from J, with 20 bases in between. The CDR3 covers 15 residues. In germline, CDR1 is GTSNPN, CDR2 SVGIG (reference sequence). CDR3 nucleotide sequence: TGTGCCTGGAGCCTACAACCTGGGCAGGGGAATGGCTACACCTTC. It encodes CAWSLQPGQGNGYTF.

To note about this clone: Distinct nucleotide sequences in the sample also encode this CDR3. The chain links TRBV30 to TRBJ1-5; TRBD1 aligns across 8 bases. J lost 5 bases, V lost 0 bases, and 9 bases had no gene match. The CDR3 has 16 amino acids. CDR1 and CDR2 from the germline V gene are GTSNPN and SVGIG (reference sequence). As DNA, the CDR3 is TGTGCCTGGAGTGTCCCTGGGACAGGTGGGTATCAGCCCCAGCATTTT. Translating it yields CAWSVPGTGGYQPQHF. Full variable domain (outside the CDR3, taken from reference TRBV30 and TRBJ1-5): SQTIHQWPATLVQPVGSPLSLECTVEGTSNPNLYWYRQAAGRGLQLLFYSVGIGQISSEVPQNLSASRPQDRQFILSSKKLLLSDSGFYLCAWSVPGTGGYQPQHFGDGTRLSIL.

This clone was detected a few times. The V gene is TRBV7-6, the J gene TRBJ2-7; D unresolved. Germline V lookup: CDR1 SGHVS, CDR2 FNYEAQ. V lost 0 bases to trimming and J lost 0 bases, with 12 bases between them. The CDR3 has 16 residues. The CDR3 DNA follows: TGTGCCAGCAGCTTAGCGGGCGCAGGTAGCTCCTACGAGCAGTACTTC. It is translated as CASSLAGAGSSYEQYF.

In its sample, this clone was seen once. This chain connects TRBV5-1 to TRBJ1-2, with unresolved D. The germline CDR1 and CDR2 sequences are SGHRS and YFSETQ. This CDR3 comprises 14 residues. Trimming shortened V by 0 bases and J by 0 bases, and 6 bases separated the two germline ends. CDR3 amino acids: CASSLDSPNYGYTF. In DNA, the CDR3 is TGCGCCAGCAGCTTGGATTCTCCTAACTATGGCTACACCTTC.

The chain is built from TRBV6-6 and TRBJ2-4; perhaps TRBD1 as D (6 bases). The germline gives CDR1 MNHNY, CDR2 SVGAGI (reference sequence). The CDR3 consists of 14 residues. V lost 0 bases and J lost 3, with 6 bases in between. CDR3 DNA: TGTGCCAGCAGTTACTCAGGGGGCAAAAACATTCAGTACTTC. Residues: CASSYSGGKNIQYF.

This clone appeared a few times. The V call is TRBV6-6, the J call TRBJ1-1; D remains ambiguous. Trimming took off 6 bases at V and 11 bases at J, with 19 bases between the two ends. CDR1 is MNHNY, CDR2 SVGAGI, per germline (reference sequence). The CDR3 totals 13 residues. This chain's CDR3 is CASSRGVVSVAFF. For the CDR3, the DNA is TGTGCCAGCAGCCGGGGAGTCGTGAGTGTGGCTTTCTTT.